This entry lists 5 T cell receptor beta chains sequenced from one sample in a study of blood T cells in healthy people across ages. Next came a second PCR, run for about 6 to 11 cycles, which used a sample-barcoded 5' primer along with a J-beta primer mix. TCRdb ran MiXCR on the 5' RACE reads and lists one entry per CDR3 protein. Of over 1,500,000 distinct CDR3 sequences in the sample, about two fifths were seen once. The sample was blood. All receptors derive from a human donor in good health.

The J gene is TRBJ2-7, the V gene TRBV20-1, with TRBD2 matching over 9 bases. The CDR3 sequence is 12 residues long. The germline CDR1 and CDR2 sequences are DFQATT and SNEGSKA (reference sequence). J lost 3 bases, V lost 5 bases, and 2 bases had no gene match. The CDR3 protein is CSALAGYYEQYF. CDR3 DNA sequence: TGCAGTGCTCTAGCGGGGTACTACGAGCAGTACTTC.

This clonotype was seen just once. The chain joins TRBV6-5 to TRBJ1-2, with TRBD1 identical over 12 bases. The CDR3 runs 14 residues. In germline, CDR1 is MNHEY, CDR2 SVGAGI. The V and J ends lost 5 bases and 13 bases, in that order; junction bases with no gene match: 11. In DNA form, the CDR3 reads TGTGCCAGCAGTCCCCCCGGGACAGGGGGCCCCCTCACCTTC. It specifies CASSPPGTGGPLTF.

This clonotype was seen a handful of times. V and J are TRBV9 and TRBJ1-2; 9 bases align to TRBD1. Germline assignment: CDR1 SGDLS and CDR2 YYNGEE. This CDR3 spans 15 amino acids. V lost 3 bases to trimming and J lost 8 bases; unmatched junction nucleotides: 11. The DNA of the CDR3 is TGTGCCAGCAGCGATCGGGCGGGGACAGGGTACGGCTACACCTTC. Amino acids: CASSDRAGTGYGYTF.

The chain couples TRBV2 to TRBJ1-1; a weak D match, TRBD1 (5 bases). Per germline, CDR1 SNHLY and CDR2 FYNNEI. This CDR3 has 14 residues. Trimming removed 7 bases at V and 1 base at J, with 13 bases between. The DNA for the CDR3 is TGTGCCAGCAACGCATGGACAAGGAACACTGAAGCTTTCTTT. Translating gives CASNAWTRNTEAFF.

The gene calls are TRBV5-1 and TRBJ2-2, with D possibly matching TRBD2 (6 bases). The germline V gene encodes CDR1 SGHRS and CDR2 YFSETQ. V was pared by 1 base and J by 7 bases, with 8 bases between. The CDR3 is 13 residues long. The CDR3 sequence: CASSLLGGGELFF. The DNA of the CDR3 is TGCGCCAGCAGCTTGCTCGGGGGCGGGGAGCTGTTTTTT.